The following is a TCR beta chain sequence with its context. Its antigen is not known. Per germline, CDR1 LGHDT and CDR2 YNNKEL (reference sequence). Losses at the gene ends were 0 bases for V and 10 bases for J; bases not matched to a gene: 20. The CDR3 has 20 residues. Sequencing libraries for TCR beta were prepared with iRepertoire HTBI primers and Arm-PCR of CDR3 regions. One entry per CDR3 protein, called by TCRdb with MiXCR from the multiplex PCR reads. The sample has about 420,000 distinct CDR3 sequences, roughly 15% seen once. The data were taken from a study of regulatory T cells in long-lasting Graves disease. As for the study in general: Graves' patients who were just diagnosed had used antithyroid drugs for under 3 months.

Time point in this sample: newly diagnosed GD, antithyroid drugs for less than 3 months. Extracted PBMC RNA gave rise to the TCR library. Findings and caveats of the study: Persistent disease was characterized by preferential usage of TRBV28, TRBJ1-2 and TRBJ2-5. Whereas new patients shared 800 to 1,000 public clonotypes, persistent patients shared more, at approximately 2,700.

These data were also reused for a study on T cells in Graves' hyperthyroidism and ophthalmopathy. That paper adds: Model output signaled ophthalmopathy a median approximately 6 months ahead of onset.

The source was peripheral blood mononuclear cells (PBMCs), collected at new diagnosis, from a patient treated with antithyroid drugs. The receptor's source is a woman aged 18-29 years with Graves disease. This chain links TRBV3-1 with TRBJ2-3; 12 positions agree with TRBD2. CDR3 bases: TGTGCCAGCAGCCAAGATGGCTTGTGGGAACTAGCGGGAGGCCCCCAGGCGCAGTATTTT. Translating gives CASSQDGLWELAGGPQAQYF.